The 27 T cell receptor beta chains reported below all come from one sample, sequenced in a study of identifying expanded T cells in peripheral blood. Clones were read by immunoSEQ multiplex PCR, and TCRdb kept only the in-frame ones, dropping some. The table shows about 130,000 clones, with 75% to 90% occurring only once. Material for sequencing was blood. These receptor sequences come from a person aged 18-69 years in good health.

The chain recombines TRBV7-2 with TRBJ2-3; no clear D gene. The CDR3 consists of 13 residues. Trimming took off 4 bases at V and 3 bases at J, with 8 bases between the two ends. Germline-derived CDR1 and CDR2 are SGHTA and FQGNSA. In nucleotides, the CDR3 is TGTGCCAGCAGCTCGTACTTAACAGATACGCAGTATTTT. As protein: CASSSYLTDTQYF.

Written as DNA, the CDR3 is TGTGCCAGCAGCTATCAGGGGCCAGATACGCAGTATTTT. It specifies CASSYQGPDTQYF. J is TRBJ2-3 and V is TRBV7-3, with D possibly TRBD1 on 6 matching bases. V shed 4 bases and J shed 4 bases, with 9 bases lying between them. The CDR3 has 13 amino acids. Germline CDR1 and CDR2: SGHTA and FQGTGA.

The chain has TRBV6-5 and TRBJ2-5, with 9 bases fitting TRBD1. The junction had 3 bases not matched to a gene; V was cut back by 5 bases and J by 2 bases. The CDR3 covers 14 residues. The germline CDR1 and CDR2 sequences are MNHEY and SVGAGI. The CDR3 protein is CASSQDRGQETQYF. DNA for the CDR3: TGTGCCAGCAGTCAAGACAGGGGGCAAGAGACCCAGTACTTC.

The chain joins TRBV6-5 to TRBJ1-2, with unresolved D. Germline CDR1 reads MNHEY; CDR2 reads SVGAGI. With 8 bases removed from V and 5 bases from J, the gap between germline ends came to 9 bases. The CDR3 spans 11 residues. CDR3 loop: CASGVGYGYTF. The CDR3 region has the DNA TGTGCCAGCGGGGTGGGATATGGCTACACCTTC.

This chain joins TRBV27 and TRBJ1-5; 9 bases are shared with TRBD1. The CDR3 extends over 14 amino acids. Germline V lookup: CDR1 MNHEY, CDR2 SMNVEV (reference sequence). The ends lost 6 bases at V and 4 bases at J; junction bases unmatched: 4. Here the CDR3 reads CASSPTGGNQPQHF. DNA of the CDR3: TGTGCCAGCAGCCCGACAGGGGGAAATCAGCCCCAGCATTTT.

This clone is a singleton in its sample. J is TRBJ2-6 and V is TRBV7-3; D is unresolved. The germline V gene encodes CDR1 SGHTA and CDR2 FQGTGA. Trimming removed 1 base from V and 0 bases from J, with 1 base in between. The CDR3 runs 14 residues. The CDR3 DNA reads TGTGCCAGCAGCTTAAACTCTGGGGCCAACGTCCTGACTTTC. Protein: CASSLNSGANVLTF.

This clone was detected only a few times. Here the CDR3 reads CASTSPGQGSEKLFF. The CDR3 nucleotides are TGTGCCAGTACCTCGCCGGGACAGGGTTCTGAAAAACTGTTTTTT. V and J are TRBV19 and TRBJ1-4; 9 nucleotides match TRBD1. V dropped 7 bases and J dropped 7; count of bases not matched to a gene: 10. The CDR3 has 15 residues. CDR1 and CDR2 (germline): LNHDA, SQIVND (reference sequence).

V usage is TRBV27 and J usage is TRBJ2-7; 9 bases align to TRBD1. The germline CDR1 and CDR2 sequences are MNHEY and SMNVEV (reference sequence). This CDR3 is built from 15 residues. The trim removed 6 bases at V and 4 bases at J, leaving 10 bases unmatched. CDR3 amino acids: CASSRQGQGGYEQYF. CDR3 coding DNA: TGTGCCAGCAGCCGGCAGGGACAGGGAGGGTACGAGCAGTACTTC.

This chain uses TRBV28 with TRBJ1-1; 7 bases agree with TRBD1. Germline V gene lookup returns CDR1 MDHEN and CDR2 SYDVKM. The CDR3 has 13 residues. The ends lost 6 bases at V and 3 bases at J; junction bases unmatched: 4. The CDR3: CASRAQGDTEAFF. The CDR3 DNA follows: TGTGCCAGCAGGGCCCAGGGGGACACTGAAGCTTTCTTT.

V is TRBV10-2 and J is TRBJ2-1, with 8 bases identical to TRBD1. The CDR3 is 15 residues long. The V gene's germline CDR1 is WSHSY and CDR2 SAAADI. Trimming cost V 5 bases and J 2 bases; bases outside gene matches: 5. The CDR3 DNA reads as TGCGCCAGCAGTCCGCAGGGGGCCCCCTACAATGAGCAGTTCTTC. Protein sequence: CASSPQGAPYNEQFF.

This rearrangement joins TRBV5-1 to TRBJ1-1; weak D call: TRBD1 (5 bases). The CDR3 has 14 amino acids. Between the trimmed V and J ends, which lost 0 bases and 5 bases, there was a span of 11 bases. In germline, CDR1 is SGHRS, CDR2 YFSETQ. The CDR3 bases are TGCGCCAGCAGCTTGGCCGTGGGGACTACTGAAGCTTTCTTT. Amino acids: CASSLAVGTTEAFF.

This clone was picked up one time. CDR3 nucleotides: TGTGCCAGCAGCTTCCGCCAAACCTACAATGAGCAGTTCTTC. Translation: CASSFRQTYNEQFF. The genes are TRBV7-2 and TRBJ2-1; D not resolved. The CDR3 extends over 14 amino acids. Germline CDR1 and CDR2: SGHTA and FQGNSA. V was clipped by 3 bases and J by 2 bases, with 8 bases between them.

The rearrangement links TRBV11-3 to TRBJ2-5; 7 bases fit TRBD1. The CDR3 extends over 15 amino acids. After removal of 5 bases from V and 6 bases from J, the junction contained 12 bases not matched to a gene. Germline V gives CDR1 SGHNT, CDR2 YENEEA. The CDR3 region has the DNA TGTGCCAGCAGCCCGGGGACAGTCCCGGAGAAGACCCAGTACTTC. Translation gives CASSPGTVPEKTQYF.

The chain employs TRBV5-1 and TRBJ1-1; TRBD1 might be the D (6 bases). The CDR3 is made up of 14 amino acids. CDR1 and CDR2 from the germline V gene are SGHRS and YFSETQ. V was pared by 6 bases and J by 1 base, with 13 bases between. CDR3 loop: CASTNKQGNTEAFF. For the CDR3, the DNA is TGCGCCAGCACCAACAAACAGGGGAACACTGAAGCTTTCTTT.

The genes are TRBV7-9 and TRBJ1-3; D might be TRBD1 (5 bases). V was trimmed by 6 bases and J by 0 bases, leaving 15 bases between them. The CDR3 covers 16 residues. CDR1 is SEHNR and CDR2 is FQNEAQ in the germline V gene (reference sequence). This CDR3 is CASSVRGTLSGNTIYF. CDR3 DNA: TGTGCCAGCAGTGTTCGAGGGACCCTCTCTGGAAACACCATATATTTT.

The chain uses TRBV18 and TRBJ2-3; D possibly matches TRBD1 or TRBD2 (5 bases each). The CDR3 totals 16 residues. Germline CDR1 and CDR2: KGHSH and LQKENI. V shed 0 bases and J shed 0 bases, with 10 bases lying between them. This CDR3 reads CASSPPGAASTDTQYF. CDR3 coding DNA: TGTGCCAGCTCACCACCCGGGGCGGCTAGCACAGATACGCAGTATTTT.

This chain connects TRBV11-2 to TRBJ2-1, with D uncertain. The V and J ends lost 5 bases and 0 bases respectively, with 14 bases between them. The CDR3 runs 16 residues. CDR1 and CDR2 (germline): SGHAT, FQNNGV. For the CDR3, the DNA is TGTGCCAGCAGCACCCACAGAATTAGCTCCTACAATGAGCAGTTCTTC. Amino acids: CASSTHRISSYNEQFF.

This chain joins TRBV11-2 and TRBJ2-7; TRBD2 agrees at 11 bases. The V gene end was trimmed by 7 bases and the J gene end by 7 bases; junction bases not matched to a gene: 9. This CDR3 has 14 residues. Looked up from germline, CDR1 is SGHAT and CDR2 is FQNNGV. The CDR3 DNA reads as TGTGCCAGCAAATTAGCGGGAGGGCCTAGGGAGCAGTACTTC. It translates to CASKLAGGPREQYF.

This clone was counted between two and nine times. The chain has TRBV15 and TRBJ1-1; D not resolved. V lost 7 bases and J 3 bases, leaving 12 bases between the germline ends. Germline CDR1 reads LNHNV; CDR2 reads YYDKDF (reference sequence). The CDR3 is 13 residues long. The CDR3, as DNA: TGTGCCACCACCCCAAGAGTGGACACTGAAGCTTTCTTT. This gives the protein CATTPRVDTEAFF.

This chain joins TRBV7-9 and TRBJ1-1; 9 nucleotides line up with TRBD1. This CDR3 has 13 residues. The V gene's germline CDR1 is SEHNR and CDR2 FQNEAQ (reference sequence). The V and J ends lost 8 bases and 2 bases, in that order; junction bases with no gene match: 3. CDR3 bases: TGTGCCAGCCAGGGACAGGGCAACACTGAAGCTTTCTTT. This codes for CASQGQGNTEAFF.

The rearrangement links TRBV2 to TRBJ1-3; 7 bases align to TRBD1. The V gene's germline CDR1 is SNHLY and CDR2 FYNNEI. With V trimmed by 8 bases and J by 0 bases, 16 bases remained unmatched. The CDR3 runs to 18 residues. CDR3 DNA: TGTGCCAGCCATCTTGAGGGACAGTTCTCGAGCTCTGGAAACACCATATATTTT. Amino acid sequence: CASHLEGQFSSSGNTIYF.

The chain is built from TRBV6-1 and TRBJ2-6, with D unclear. The V gene's germline CDR1 is MNHNS and CDR2 SASEGT. V was pared by 0 bases and J by 4 bases, with 1 base between. This CDR3 has 13 amino acids. The CDR3 region is CASSEAGANVLTF. CDR3 coding DNA: TGTGCCAGCAGTGAAGCGGGGGCCAACGTCCTGACTTTC.

Remarks on this clone: Given a much more abundant clone one base away, this may be a read error. The chain carries TRBV5-5 and TRBJ2-6; D uncertain. Germline CDR1 reads SGHKS; CDR2 reads YYEKEE (reference sequence). The length of the CDR3 is 14 residues. The V end lost 2 bases, the J end lost 1 base, and 4 bases lay between the germline ends. The CDR3 loop is CASSFGSGANVLTF. Here the CDR3 DNA reads TGTGCCAGCAGCTTTGGTTCTGGGGCCAACGTCCTGACTTTC.

This sequence joins TRBV7-8 and TRBJ1-2; D remains ambiguous. CDR1 is SGHVS and CDR2 is FQNEAQ in the germline V gene. This CDR3 is built from 15 residues. V was pared by 4 bases and J by 4 bases, with 16 bases between. The CDR3, as DNA: TGTGCCAGCAGCTCCCTTCGACTCCGGGCCTATGGCTACACCTTC. It codes for CASSSLRLRAYGYTF.

The J gene is TRBJ2-1, the V gene TRBV28, with D unresolved. V was shortened by 2 bases and J by 10 bases, with 9 bases between the two germline ends. Germline V gene data show CDR1 as MDHEN and CDR2 as SYDVKM. This CDR3 is built from 12 residues. CDR3 DNA sequence: TGTGCCAGCAGTTTACGCCCCGGGGAGCAGTTCTTC. Protein: CASSLRPGEQFF. Supplemented by reference TRBV28 and TRBJ2-1, the full variable domain reads DVKVTQSSRYLVKRTGEKVFLECVQDMDHENMFWYRQDPGLGLRLIYFSYDVKMKEKGDIPEGYSVSREKKERFSLILESASTNQTSMYLCASSLRPGEQFFGPGTRLTVL.

The V and J genes are TRBV2 and TRBJ2-7; TRBD2 is a possible D gene (5 bases). Per the germline V gene, CDR1 is SNHLY and CDR2 is FYNNEI. Trimming cost V 3 bases and J 2 bases, with 8 bases left between them. The CDR3 has 13 residues. The CDR3 sequence is CASSEASPYEQYF. CDR3 in DNA: TGTGCCAGCAGTGAGGCTAGCCCCTACGAGCAGTACTTC.

The chain carries TRBV29-1 and TRBJ1-2; no clear D gene. The V and J ends lost 1 base and 2 bases respectively, with 11 bases between them. The germline V gene has CDR1 SQVTM and CDR2 ANQGSEA. CDR3 length equals 14 residues. CDR3 in DNA: TGCAGCGTTGAAGGAGGCAGGACCAACTATGGCTACACCTTC. Translated, it gives CSVEGGRTNYGYTF.